The 3 T cell receptor beta chains presented below share a single source sample, sequenced in a study of blood T cells in healthy people across ages. A second PCR, run for about 7 to 12 cycles, used a sample-barcoded 5' primer plus a J-beta primer mix. TCRdb fed the 5' RACE reads into MiXCR, producing one record per CDR3 protein. There are some 1.6 million distinct CDR3 sequences in the sample; roughly 32% occur only once, and approximately 11% lies in the top ten. The sample comprised blood. The receptors come from a woman younger than 45 in good health.

This clonotype was counted a few times. This chain joins TRBV29-1 and TRBJ1-4; TRBD1 is a possible D gene (6 bases). There are 13 residues in the CDR3. Trimming pared 2 bases from V and 6 bases from J, leaving 10 bases between. Germline V gives CDR1 SQVTM, CDR2 ANQGSEA. The CDR3 DNA reads TGCAGCGTTGAACTGGGGGCCGATGAAAAACTGTTTTTT. Amino acid sequence: CSVELGADEKLFF. Combining the CDR3 with reference TRBV29-1 and TRBJ1-4 gives the whole variable domain SAVISQKPSRDICQRGTSLTIQCQVDSQVTMMFWYRQQPGQSLTLIATANQGSEATYESGFVIDKFPISRPNLTFSTLTVSNMSPEDSSIYLCSVELGADEKLFFGSGTQLSVL.

The table lists this clonotype with many counts. The chain uses TRBV15 and TRBJ1-2, with D unresolved. V was cut by 0 bases and J by 4 bases, with 9 bases left in between. Per germline, CDR1 LNHNV and CDR2 YYDKDF (reference sequence). The CDR3 extends over 14 amino acids. The CDR3 sequence is CATSREGISYGYTF. CDR3 coding DNA: TGTGCCACCAGCAGAGAAGGCATCTCCTATGGCTACACCTTC.

This clonotype was picked up a small number of times. The rearrangement links TRBV20-1 to TRBJ2-7; 7 bases line up with TRBD1. Germline CDR1 DFQATT, CDR2 SNEGSKA (reference sequence). The CDR3 is 13 residues long. With 6 bases clipped from V and 2 bases from J, the junction kept 7 bases outside the gene matches. The CDR3 loop is CSASRDRAYEQYF. The CDR3 DNA reads TGCAGTGCCTCCCGGGACAGAGCCTACGAGCAGTACTTC.